The 20 T cell receptor beta chains below come from one sample, sequenced in a study of T cell changes during pregnancy in multiple sclerosis (dated 2019 in TCRdb). The library was prepared using the immunoSEQ multiplex PCR assay. TCRdb stores this immuneACCESS table with in-frame sequences only. Part of the clones is absent; in the studies checked, under half of the shortfall reflects unresolved V genes, and no reason is known for the rest. The sample table lists about 59,000 clones, roughly 94% of them with a count of one. Of the sample, 2% to 3% is held by the ten largest clones. The material was CD8+ T cells from peripheral blood mononuclear cells, obtained after pregnancy. These receptors all come from a female donor with multiple sclerosis, enrolled in a pregnancy study.

V usage is TRBV27 and J usage is TRBJ2-5, with D possibly matching TRBD1 (5 bases). CDR1 and CDR2 from the germline V gene are MNHEY and SMNVEV (reference sequence). This CDR3 is 11 amino acids long. V lost 8 bases and J lost 5, with 9 bases in between. This chain's CDR3 is CASQGRETQYF. In nucleotides, the CDR3 is TGTGCCAGCCAGGGCCGGGAGACCCAGTACTTC.

The rearrangement uses TRBV19 and TRBJ1-1; unclear D gene. The CDR3 is 13 residues long. The ends were cut back, 3 bases at V and 0 bases at J, with 5 bases in the middle. Germline V gene data show CDR1 as LNHDA and CDR2 as SQIVND (reference sequence). The CDR3 sequence: CASSIVVNTEAFF. The DNA for the CDR3 is TGTGCCAGTAGTATCGTAGTGAACACTGAAGCTTTCTTT.

The V and J genes are TRBV11-2 and TRBJ1-1; a possible D gene is TRBD1 (5 bases). Trimming took 5 bases from V and 8 from J, leaving 9 bases between them. The length of the CDR3 is 11 residues. Germline V CDR1 and CDR2: SGHAT, FQNNGV. The CDR3 protein is CASSDTGEAFF. The CDR3, as DNA: TGTGCCAGCAGCGATACAGGAGAAGCTTTCTTT. Looking up the rest from reference TRBV11-2 and TRBJ1-1 gives the full variable domain: EAGVAQSPRYKIIEKRQSVAFWCNPISGHATLYWYQQILGQGPKLLIQFQNNGVVDDSQLPKDRFSAERLKGVDSTLKIQPAKLEDSAVYLCASSDTGEAFFGQGTRLTVV.

The chain has TRBV28 and TRBJ2-3, with D possibly TRBD1 on 6 matching bases. Germline loops: CDR1 MDHEN, CDR2 SYDVKM. CDR3 length equals 16 residues. V lost 1 base and J lost 1, with 12 bases in between. The CDR3 sequence: CASSLLGARGTDTQYF. CDR3 coding DNA: TGTGCCAGCAGTTTATTGGGGGCTAGAGGCACAGATACGCAGTATTTT.

The rearrangement links TRBV9 to TRBJ2-3; a possible D gene is TRBD2 (5 bases). The CDR3 extends over 15 amino acids. Per the germline V gene, CDR1 is SGDLS and CDR2 is YYNGEE. V was cut by 2 bases and J by 0 bases, with 10 bases left in between. This CDR3 is CASSVLADSTDTQYF. The CDR3 nucleotides read TGTGCCAGCAGCGTTCTAGCAGATAGCACAGATACGCAGTATTTT. Full variable domain (remainder filled in from reference TRBV9 and TRBJ2-3): DSGVTQTPKHLITATGQRVTLRCSPRSGDLSVYWYQQSLDQGLQFLIQYYNGEERAKGNILERFSAQQFPDLHSELNLSSLELGDSALYFCASSVLADSTDTQYFGPGTRLTVL.

The genes are TRBV4-1 and TRBJ1-4, with D perhaps matching TRBD1 (6 bases). With 0 bases removed from V and 5 bases from J, the gap between germline ends came to 13 bases. The CDR3 loop spans 16 amino acids. The germline gives CDR1 MGHRA, CDR2 YSYEKL. The CDR3 region is CASSQEWGGGNEKLFF. CDR3 sequence (DNA): TGCGCCAGCAGCCAAGAATGGGGGGGCGGGAATGAAAAACTGTTTTTT.

The gene calls are TRBV6-6 and TRBJ2-7, with D unresolved. Germline CDR1 reads MNHNY; CDR2 reads SVGAGI (reference sequence). This CDR3 is 12 amino acids long. V dropped 10 bases and J dropped 5 bases, with 15 bases sitting between them. DNA for the CDR3: TGTGCCACCTCGGGTACGGGTCACGAGCAGTACTTC. This encodes CATSGTGHEQYF.

This chain links TRBV27 with TRBJ1-1; D is unclear. The CDR3 consists of 13 residues. Germline assignment: CDR1 MNHEY and CDR2 SMNVEV (reference sequence). V lost 2 bases to trimming and J lost 0 bases, with 4 bases between them. The CDR3 here is CASSLQMNTEAFF. CDR3 DNA sequence: TGTGCCAGCAGTTTACAGATGAACACTGAAGCTTTCTTT.

The J gene is TRBJ2-1, the V gene TRBV6-5; D perhaps matches TRBD2 (5 bases). This CDR3 is 12 amino acids long. V was clipped by 2 bases and J by 8 bases, with 7 bases between them. CDR1 MNHEY and CDR2 SVGAGI come from the germline V gene. CDR3 protein: CASSYPGYEQFF. CDR3 nucleotides: TGTGCCAGCAGTTACCCGGGGTATGAGCAGTTCTTC.

This clone was counted once. The chain is built from TRBV19 and TRBJ1-1; maybe TRBD1 (5 bases). CDR3 length: 15 residues. Per germline, CDR1 LNHDA and CDR2 SQIVND (reference sequence). V was clipped by 5 bases and J by 7 bases, with 20 bases between them. The DNA of the CDR3 is TGTGCCAGTAGTCCCTCCGGGAGGGGATTGGTTGAAGCTTTCTTT. Translating gives CASSPSGRGLVEAFF. Full variable domain (remainder filled in from reference TRBV19 and TRBJ1-1): DGGITQSPKYLFRKEGQNVTLSCEQNLNHDAMYWYRQDPGQGLRLIYYSQIVNDFQKGDIAEGYSVSREKKESFPLTVTSAQKNPTAFYLCASSPSGRGLVEAFFGQGTRLTVV.

The chain has TRBV27 and TRBJ1-1; D might be TRBD1 (5 bases). CDR3 length: 13 amino acids. With 0 bases removed from V and 5 bases from J, the gap between germline ends came to 7 bases. In germline, CDR1 is MNHEY, CDR2 SMNVEV (reference sequence). The CDR3 protein is CASSLSGVTEAFF. The DNA of the CDR3 is TGTGCCAGCAGTTTATCAGGGGTTACTGAAGCTTTCTTT.

The chain recombines TRBV11-3 with TRBJ2-6; 8 nucleotides match TRBD1. The CDR3 loop spans 20 amino acids. J was trimmed by 0 bases and V by 5 bases; bases with no gene match: 15. Germline CDR1 SGHNT, CDR2 YENEEA. In nucleotides, the CDR3 is TGTGCCAGCAGCCCCAGGGGGCCAGGGGCCCTCTTCTCTGGGGCCAACGTCCTGACTTTC. Its protein product is CASSPRGPGALFSGANVLTF. Full variable domain (remainder filled in from reference TRBV11-3 and TRBJ2-6): EAGVVQSPRYKIIEKKQPVAFWCNPISGHNTLYWYLQNLGQGPELLIRYENEEAVDDSQLPKDRFSAERLKGVDSTLKIQPAELGDSAVYLCASSPRGPGALFSGANVLTFGAGSRLTVL.

The V gene is TRBV28, the J gene TRBJ1-5; 12 nucleotides line up with TRBD1. The CDR3 is 19 amino acids. After removal of 7 bases from V and 1 base from J, the junction contained 14 bases not matched to a gene. CDR1 is MDHEN and CDR2 is SYDVKM in the germline V gene. The CDR3: CASTPGPGTGGLSNQPQHF. CDR3 DNA: TGTGCCAGCACCCCCGGACCCGGGACAGGGGGCTTAAGCAATCAGCCCCAGCATTTT.

The V and J genes are TRBV4-3 and TRBJ2-6; 8 bases match TRBD1. Trimming at V came to 0 bases and at J to 3 bases, leaving 4 bases not matched to a gene. The CDR3 spans 17 residues. Per the germline V gene, CDR1 is LGHNA and CDR2 is YSLEER. The chain's CDR3 is CASSQDVDRVGANVLTF. CDR3 bases: TGCGCCAGCAGCCAAGATGTGGACAGGGTTGGGGCCAACGTCCTGACTTTC.

CDR3 nucleotides: TGTGCCAGCAGCACGGGACTAGCGGGAGGGGAGCAGTTCTTC. It encodes CASSTGLAGGEQFF. The chain couples TRBV7-8 to TRBJ2-1; 16 bases agree with TRBD2. Germline V gene lookup returns CDR1 SGHVS and CDR2 FQNEAQ. CDR3 length: 14 amino acids. Germline trimming cut 5 bases from V and 10 bases from J; bases unmatched to any gene: 2.

J is TRBJ1-3 and V is TRBV4-1; tentatively, D is TRBD1 (6 bases). The CDR3 is 13 amino acids. Germline V gene lookup returns CDR1 MGHRA and CDR2 YSYEKL. The ends were cut back, 4 bases at V and 3 bases at J, with 7 bases in the middle. CDR3 bases: TGCGCCAGCAGCCCAGGGGTTGGAAACACCATATATTTT. Translating gives CASSPGVGNTIYF.

The chain uses TRBV5-1 and TRBJ1-1, with TRBD1 matching over 7 bases. Germline V lookup: CDR1 SGHRS, CDR2 YFSETQ. V dropped 5 bases and J dropped 5; count of bases not matched to a gene: 9. This CDR3 is built from 14 residues. The CDR3 bases are TGCGCCAGCAGATTGACAGGGTGGGGAACTGAAGCTTTCTTT. This gives the protein CASRLTGWGTEAFF.

This chain uses TRBV29-1 with TRBJ1-2; TRBD1 agrees at 8 bases. This CDR3 is 15 amino acids long. Per germline, CDR1 SQVTM and CDR2 ANQGSEA. The V and J ends lost 6 bases and 4 bases, in that order; junction bases with no gene match: 13. CDR3 sequence (DNA): TGCAGCGTCGAGGGAATGGACAGGGTCCTCTATGGCTACACCTTC. Protein sequence: CSVEGMDRVLYGYTF.

This clone was seen once. The chain links TRBV27 to TRBJ1-1, with 7 bases lining up with TRBD1. The germline V gene has CDR1 MNHEY and CDR2 SMNVEV (reference sequence). Trimming removed 4 bases from V and 6 bases from J; junction bases left unmatched: 8. The CDR3 runs 14 residues. The CDR3 DNA reads as TGTGCCAGCAGTTACACAGGGGTTGGTCCTGAAGCTTTCTTT. This codes for CASSYTGVGPEAFF.

The rearrangement uses TRBV19 and TRBJ2-1; 7 bases agree with TRBD2. The V gene end was trimmed by 6 bases and the J gene end by 5 bases; junction bases not matched to a gene: 13. The CDR3 consists of 16 residues. From germline, CDR1 is LNHDA and CDR2 SQIVND (reference sequence). The DNA of the CDR3 is TGTGCCAGTAGCGCCGTTAGCGGGTCCTGGCACAATGAGCAGTTCTTC. Encoded protein: CASSAVSGSWHNEQFF.